The 10 T cell receptor beta chains reported below all come from one sample, sequenced in a study of shared clonotypes between healthy human individuals. The assay was immunoSEQ multiplex PCR, and TCRdb's table has in-frame clones only and misses some. The sample has roughly 2,300,000 clones, 85% to 95% seen once. Sequencing was performed on naive CD4+ T cells from PBMCs. Stated subset: CD45RA+ positively selected. The receptors were gathered from a man between 18 and 35 years old in good health. Some clones in this sample may be carry-over from other donors' samples.

This chain uses TRBV4-1 with TRBJ1-1, with D possibly matching TRBD1 (5 bases). V lost 0 bases to trimming and J lost 1 base, with 18 bases between them. Germline V gene sequence: CDR1 MGHRA, CDR2 YSYEKL. This CDR3 spans 18 amino acids. The CDR3 DNA is TGCGCCAGCAGCCAAGATCCCCCTAGGGGAGGAGGGAACACTGAAGCTTTCTTT. Translating gives CASSQDPPRGGGNTEAFF.

V gene TRBV25-1 combines with J gene TRBJ2-5; 12 bases agree with TRBD2. This CDR3 has 14 amino acids. CDR1 is MGHDK and CDR2 is SYGVNS in the germline V gene. The V segment lost 4 bases and the J segment 4 bases; nucleotides outside the gene matches: 1. Here the CDR3 DNA reads TGTGCCAGCAGTGGGGGACTAGCGGGAGAGACCCAGTACTTC. This sequence encodes CASSGGLAGETQYF.

The chain recombines TRBV7-6 with TRBJ2-7; 14 bases are shared with TRBD2. This CDR3 is 17 amino acids long. Trimming took 1 base from V and 3 from J; bases not matched to a gene: 5. Germline-derived CDR1 and CDR2 are SGHVS and FNYEAQ. The CDR3 sequence: CASSLGGTSGSLYEQYF. DNA of the CDR3: TGTGCCAGCAGCTTAGGGGGGACTAGCGGGAGCCTCTACGAGCAGTACTTC.

The rearrangement joins TRBV21-1 to TRBJ1-2. TRBV21-1 has pseudogene status. The CDR3 extends over 15 amino acids. The CDR3 loop is CASSKAREANYGYTF. CDR3 sequence (DNA): TGTGCCAGCAGCAAAGCGCGAGAAGCTAACTATGGCTACACCTTC.

This chain connects TRBV28 to TRBJ1-1; D is unclear. The CDR3 runs to 12 residues. V lost 6 bases, J lost 5 bases, and 10 bases lay in between. CDR1 MDHEN and CDR2 SYDVKM come from the germline V gene. CDR3 in DNA: TGTGCCAGCAGCCTACTATGGACTGAAGCTTTCTTT. Residues: CASSLLWTEAFF.

V and J are TRBV5-4 and TRBJ2-2, with 7 bases identical to TRBD1. Trimming removed 1 base from V and 4 bases from J; junction bases left unmatched: 10. The CDR3 is made up of 17 amino acids. CDR1 and CDR2 from the germline V gene are SGHNT and YYREEE (reference sequence). The chain's CDR3 is CASSLSTGKLVTGELFF. CDR3 DNA: TGTGCCAGCAGCTTGTCGACAGGGAAATTGGTCACCGGGGAGCTGTTTTTT.

In regard to this clone: This CDR3 is also generated by other DNA sequences in the sample. The V gene is TRBV5-1, the J gene TRBJ2-7, with 15 bases identical to TRBD2. In germline, CDR1 is SGHRS, CDR2 YFSETQ. The ends lost 4 bases at V and 4 bases at J; junction bases unmatched: 6. The CDR3 is 16 amino acids. This CDR3 reads CASSQGLAGGPYEQYF. For the CDR3, the DNA is TGCGCCAGCAGCCAAGGACTAGCGGGAGGGCCGTACGAGCAGTACTTC.

This sequence joins TRBV7-9 and TRBJ2-7; D perhaps matches TRBD1 (5 bases). This CDR3 has 13 amino acids. Germline V CDR1 and CDR2: SEHNR, FQNEAQ (reference sequence). V was shortened by 5 bases and J by 3 bases, with 11 bases between the two germline ends. The CDR3 is CASSRTSYYEQYF. The CDR3 region has the DNA TGTGCCAGCAGCCGGACATCCTACTACGAGCAGTACTTC.

This chain joins TRBV6-5 and TRBJ2-7; 8 positions agree with TRBD1. This CDR3 is built from 13 residues. The germline V gene encodes CDR1 MNHEY and CDR2 SVGAGI. J was trimmed by 6 bases and V by 5 bases; bases with no gene match: 6. CDR3 sequence: CASSKGQGGEQYF. The CDR3 DNA is TGTGCCAGCAGTAAAGGACAGGGTGGCGAGCAGTACTTC.

The chain combines TRBV29-1 with TRBJ1-4, with TRBD1 as a possible D gene (5 bases). Germline V gene data show CDR1 as SQVTM and CDR2 as ANQGSEA. The V and J ends lost 7 bases and 7 bases respectively, with 19 bases between them. This CDR3 region has 14 residues. The CDR3 loop reads CSAHGGAGGEKLFF. As DNA, the CDR3 is TGCAGCGCCCACGGCGGGGCAGGTGGTGAAAAACTGTTTTTT.